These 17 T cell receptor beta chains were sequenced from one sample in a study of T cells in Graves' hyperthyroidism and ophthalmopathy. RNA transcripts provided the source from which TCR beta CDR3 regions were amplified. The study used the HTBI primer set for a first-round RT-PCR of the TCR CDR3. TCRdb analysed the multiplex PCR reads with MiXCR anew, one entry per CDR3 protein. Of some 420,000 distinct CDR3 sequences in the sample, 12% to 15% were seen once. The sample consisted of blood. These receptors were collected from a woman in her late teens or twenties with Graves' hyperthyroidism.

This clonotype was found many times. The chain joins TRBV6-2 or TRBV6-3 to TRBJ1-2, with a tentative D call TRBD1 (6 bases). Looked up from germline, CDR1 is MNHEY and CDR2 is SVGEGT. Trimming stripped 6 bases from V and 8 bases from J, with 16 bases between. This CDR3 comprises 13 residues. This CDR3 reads CASRTGGSEGYTF. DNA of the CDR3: TGTGCCAGCAGGACAGGAGGAAGCGAAGGCTACACCTTC.

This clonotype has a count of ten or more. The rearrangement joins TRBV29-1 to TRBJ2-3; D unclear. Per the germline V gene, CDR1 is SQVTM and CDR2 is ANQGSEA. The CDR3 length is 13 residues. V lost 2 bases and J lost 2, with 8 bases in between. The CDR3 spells CSVERRLTDTQYF. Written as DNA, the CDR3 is TGCAGCGTTGAAAGGCGACTCACAGATACGCAGTATTTT.

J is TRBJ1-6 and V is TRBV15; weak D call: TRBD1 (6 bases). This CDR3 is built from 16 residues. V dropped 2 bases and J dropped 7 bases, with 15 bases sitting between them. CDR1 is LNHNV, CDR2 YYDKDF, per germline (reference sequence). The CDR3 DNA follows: TGTGCCACCAGCAGACCCCCCAAAGGGGGAAATTCACCCCTCCACTTT. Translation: CATSRPPKGGNSPLHF.

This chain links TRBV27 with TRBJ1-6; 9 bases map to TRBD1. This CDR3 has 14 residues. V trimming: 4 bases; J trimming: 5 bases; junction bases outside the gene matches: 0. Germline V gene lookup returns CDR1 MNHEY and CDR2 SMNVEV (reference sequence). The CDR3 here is CASSWDRDNSPLHF. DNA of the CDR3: TGTGCCAGCAGTTGGGACAGGGATAATTCACCCCTCCACTTT.

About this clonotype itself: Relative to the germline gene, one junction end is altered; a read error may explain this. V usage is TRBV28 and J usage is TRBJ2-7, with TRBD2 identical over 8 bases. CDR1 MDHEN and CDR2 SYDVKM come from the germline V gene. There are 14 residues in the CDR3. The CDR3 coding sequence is TGTGCCGGCAGTTTACTAGCGGAATCCTACGAGCAGTACTTC. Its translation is CAGSLLAESYEQYF. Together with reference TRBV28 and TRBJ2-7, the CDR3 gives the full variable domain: DVKVTQSSRYLVKRTGEKVFLECVQDMDHENMFWYRQDPGLGLRLIYFSYDVKMKEKGDIPEGYSVSREKKERFSLILESASTNQTSMYLCAGSLLAESYEQYFGPGTRLTVT.

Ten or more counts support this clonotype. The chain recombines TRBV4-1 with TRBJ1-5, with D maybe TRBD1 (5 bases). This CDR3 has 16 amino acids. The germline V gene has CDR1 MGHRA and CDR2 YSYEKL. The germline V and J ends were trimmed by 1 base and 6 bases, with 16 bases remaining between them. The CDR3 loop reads CASSQAQGVMIQPQHF. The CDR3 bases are TGCGCCAGCAGCCAAGCTCAGGGCGTAATGATTCAGCCCCAGCATTTT.

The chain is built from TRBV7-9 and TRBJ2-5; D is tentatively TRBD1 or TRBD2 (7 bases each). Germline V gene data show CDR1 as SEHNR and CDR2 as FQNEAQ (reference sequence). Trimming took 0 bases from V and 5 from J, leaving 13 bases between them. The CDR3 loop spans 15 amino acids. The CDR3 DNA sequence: TGTGCCAGCAGCTTAGCGGCAGGGGGAGGGGAGACCCAGTACTTC. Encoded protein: CASSLAAGGGETQYF.

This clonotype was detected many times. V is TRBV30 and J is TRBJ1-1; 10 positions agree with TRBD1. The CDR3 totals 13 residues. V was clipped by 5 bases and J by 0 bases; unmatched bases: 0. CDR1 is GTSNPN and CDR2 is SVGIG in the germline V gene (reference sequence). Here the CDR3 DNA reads TGTGCCTGGGACAGGGGGCTGAACACTGAAGCTTTCTTT. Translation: CAWDRGLNTEAFF.

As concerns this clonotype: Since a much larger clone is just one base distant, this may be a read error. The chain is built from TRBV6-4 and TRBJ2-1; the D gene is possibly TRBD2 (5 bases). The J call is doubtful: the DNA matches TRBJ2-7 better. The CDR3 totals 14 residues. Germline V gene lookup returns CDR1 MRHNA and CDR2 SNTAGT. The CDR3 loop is CAAGRERTYNEQYF. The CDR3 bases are TGTGCCGCAGGCCGTGAGCGGACCTACAATGAGCAGTACTTC.

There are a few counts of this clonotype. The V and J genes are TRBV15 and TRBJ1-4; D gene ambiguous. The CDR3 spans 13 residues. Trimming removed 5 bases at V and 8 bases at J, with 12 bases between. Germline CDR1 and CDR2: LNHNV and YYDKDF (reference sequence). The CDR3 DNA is TGTGCCACCAGCCGGAGTCTTGGGGAAAAACTGTTTTTT. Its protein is CATSRSLGEKLFF. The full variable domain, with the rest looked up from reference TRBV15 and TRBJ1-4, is DAMVIQNPRYQVTQFGKPVTLSCSQTLNHNVMYWYQQKSSQAPKLLFHYYDKDFNNEADTPDNFQSRRPNTSFCFLDIRSPGLGDTAMYLCATSRSLGEKLFFGSGTQLSVL.

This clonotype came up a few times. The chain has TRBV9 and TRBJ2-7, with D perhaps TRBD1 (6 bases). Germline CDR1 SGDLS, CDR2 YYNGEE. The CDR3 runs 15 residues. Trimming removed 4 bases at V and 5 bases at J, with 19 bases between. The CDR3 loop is CASSPDGTRFDEQYF. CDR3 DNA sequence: TGTGCCAGCAGCCCGGACGGGACACGGTTTGACGAGCAGTACTTC.

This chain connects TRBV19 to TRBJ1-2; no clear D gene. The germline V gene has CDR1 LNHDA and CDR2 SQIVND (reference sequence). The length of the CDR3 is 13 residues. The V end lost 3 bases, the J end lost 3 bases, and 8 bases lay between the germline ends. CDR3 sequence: CASSILSDYGYTF. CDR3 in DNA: TGTGCCAGTAGTATTCTGTCAGACTATGGCTACACCTTC.

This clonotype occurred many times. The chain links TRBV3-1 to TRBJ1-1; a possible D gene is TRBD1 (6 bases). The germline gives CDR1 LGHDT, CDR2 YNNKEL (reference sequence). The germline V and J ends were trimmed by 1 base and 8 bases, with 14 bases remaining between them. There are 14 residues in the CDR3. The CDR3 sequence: CASSQGIRGWEAFF. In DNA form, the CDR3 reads TGTGCCAGCAGCCAAGGAATCAGGGGCTGGGAAGCTTTCTTT.

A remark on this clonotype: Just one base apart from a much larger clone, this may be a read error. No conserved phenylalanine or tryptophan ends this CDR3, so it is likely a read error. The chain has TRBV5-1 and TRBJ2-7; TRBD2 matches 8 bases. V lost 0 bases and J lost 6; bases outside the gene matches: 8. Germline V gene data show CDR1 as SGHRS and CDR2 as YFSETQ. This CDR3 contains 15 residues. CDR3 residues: CASSLESGSAFEQYL. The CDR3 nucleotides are TGCGCCAGCAGCTTGGAGAGCGGGAGCGCTTTCGAGCAGTACCTC.

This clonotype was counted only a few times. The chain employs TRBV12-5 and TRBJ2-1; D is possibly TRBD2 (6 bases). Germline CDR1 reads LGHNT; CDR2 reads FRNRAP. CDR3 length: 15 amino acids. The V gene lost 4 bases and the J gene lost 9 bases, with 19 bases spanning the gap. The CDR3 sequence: CASGSGTPNRGEQFF. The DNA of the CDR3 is TGTGCTAGTGGTTCCGGGACTCCAAATCGGGGTGAGCAGTTCTTC.

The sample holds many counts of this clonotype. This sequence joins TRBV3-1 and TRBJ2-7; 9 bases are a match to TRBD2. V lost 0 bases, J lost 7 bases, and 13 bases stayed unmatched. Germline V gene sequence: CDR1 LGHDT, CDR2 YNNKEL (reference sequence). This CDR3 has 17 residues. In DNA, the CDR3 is TGTGCCAGCAGCCAAGATCATCCTAGCGGGATTCGTTTTGAGCAGTACTTC. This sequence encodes CASSQDHPSGIRFEQYF.

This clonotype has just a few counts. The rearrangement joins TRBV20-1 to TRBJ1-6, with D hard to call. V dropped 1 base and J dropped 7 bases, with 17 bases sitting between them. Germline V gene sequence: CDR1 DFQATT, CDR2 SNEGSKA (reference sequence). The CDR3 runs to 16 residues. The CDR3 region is CSARVEHLPGNSPLHF. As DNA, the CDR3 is TGCAGTGCTAGAGTCGAACACCTGCCGGGGAATTCACCCCTCCACTTT.